The 19 T cell receptor beta chains in this list originate from one sample, sequenced in a study of T cell responses to AZD1222 COVID-19 vaccine. Clones were sequenced by immunoSEQ multiplex PCR, and TCRdb holds only the in-frame ones, with some missing. Altogether fewer than 90,000 clones are present, approximately 91% being singletons, with the ten largest covering approximately 5%. The sample was peripheral blood, taken 28 days after the second AZD1222 dose. These receptors originate from an adult who received the AZD1222 COVID-19 vaccine.

V usage is TRBV6-5 and J usage is TRBJ2-4; D is undetermined. V was clipped by 0 bases and J by 0 bases, with 6 bases between them. CDR1 is MNHEY, CDR2 SVGAGI, per germline. The length of the CDR3 is 15 residues. The CDR3 reads CASSYSRGAKNIQYF. The CDR3, as DNA: TGTGCCAGCAGTTACTCCCGCGGAGCCAAAAACATTCAGTACTTC.

The chain links TRBV19 to TRBJ1-5, with D unresolved. CDR1 is LNHDA, CDR2 SQIVND, per germline (reference sequence). This CDR3 has 13 amino acids. V gave up 8 bases and J gave up 2 bases, with 10 bases separating them. The CDR3 nucleotides are TGTGCCAGTTGGGGAAGAGGCAATCAGCCCCAGCATTTT. It translates to CASWGRGNQPQHF.

This chain connects TRBV3-1 (or the pseudogene TRBV3-2) to TRBJ2-3; perhaps D is TRBD1 or TRBD2 (6 bases each). The V end was cut by 2 bases, the J end by 1 base, with 13 bases between. CDR3 size: 16 residues. Germline V gene sequence: CDR1 LGHDT, CDR2 YNNKEL (reference sequence). This CDR3 reads CASSQRKGGGTDTQYF. As DNA, the CDR3 is TGTGCCAGCAGCCAAAGAAAGGGGGGCGGCACAGATACGCAGTATTTT.

The rearrangement uses TRBV7-2 and TRBJ1-5; D may be TRBD1 (6 bases). This CDR3 comprises 14 residues. Trimming removed 4 bases from V and 1 base from J, with 8 bases in between. Germline-derived CDR1 and CDR2 are SGHTA and FQGNSA. In DNA form, the CDR3 reads TGTGCCAGCAGCTCAGGGGCGAGCAATCAGCCCCAGCATTTT. This encodes CASSSGASNQPQHF.

V usage is TRBV10-1 and J usage is TRBJ2-1; no definite D call. The CDR3 loop spans 8 amino acids. Germline values: CDR1 WNHNN, CDR2 SYGVQD (reference sequence). V was trimmed by 8 bases and J by 12 bases, leaving 5 bases between them. The CDR3 DNA sequence: TGCGCCAGCCCTGTGCAGTTCTTC. It is translated as CASPVQFF.

The CDR3 DNA is TGCGCCAGCAGTCAAGAGTTGCAGGGAACGCGCTACACCTTC. Translation gives CASSQELQGTRYTF. The chain joins TRBV23-1 to TRBJ1-2; perhaps TRBD1 as D (5 bases). TRBV23-1 is labeled an ORF, and its function is uncertain. Trimming removed 2 bases from V and 9 bases from J, with 16 bases in between. CDR3 length: 14 residues.

V is TRBV5-1 and J is TRBJ2-7; D may be TRBD1 (6 bases). The CDR3 is made up of 14 amino acids. Germline values: CDR1 SGHRS, CDR2 YFSETQ. Trimming shortened V by 3 bases and J by 5 bases, and 15 bases separated the two germline ends. The CDR3 bases are TGCGCCAGCAGCTGGACGGGGCAGGGGAACGAGCAGTACTTC. Encoded protein: CASSWTGQGNEQYF.

In this sample, this clone turned up once. The genes are TRBV10-3 and TRBJ1-4; D possibly corresponds to TRBD1 (5 bases). Germline CDR1 reads ENHRY; CDR2 reads SYGVKD. The CDR3 has 14 amino acids. The V and J ends lost 4 bases and 5 bases respectively, with 11 bases between them. The CDR3 reads CAISAGELNEKLFF. The CDR3 DNA is TGTGCCATCAGTGCGGGGGAATTAAATGAAAAACTGTTTTTT.

The rearrangement uses TRBV3-1 (or the pseudogene TRBV3-2) and TRBJ1-2; D not resolved. The CDR3 length is 13 residues. The germline V and J ends were trimmed by 3 bases and 5 bases, with 10 bases remaining between them. Per the germline V gene, CDR1 is LGHDT and CDR2 is YNNKEL (reference sequence). CDR3 sequence (DNA): TGTGCCAGCAGCCATACGAGAGGGTATGGCTACACCTTC. Translating gives CASSHTRGYGYTF.

This chain links TRBV28 with TRBJ1-3; possible D gene TRBD1, 6 bases. This CDR3 region has 23 residues. Germline-derived CDR1 and CDR2 are MDHEN and SYDVKM. The V end was cut by 7 bases, the J end by 1 base, with 38 bases between. CDR3 protein: CASTLMPDGGRGGVVRSGNTIYF. DNA for the CDR3: TGTGCCAGCACTCTTATGCCGGATGGAGGCAGGGGAGGAGTCGTTAGGTCTGGAAACACCATATATTTT.

The rearrangement uses TRBV30 and TRBJ2-7; D uncertain. The CDR3 contains 13 residues. The germline V gene has CDR1 GTSNPN and CDR2 SVGIG (reference sequence). The V gene lost 0 bases and the J gene lost 6 bases, with 12 bases spanning the gap. The CDR3 loop reads CAWSVTSAGEQYF. In DNA, the CDR3 is TGTGCCTGGAGTGTTACTTCAGCTGGCGAGCAGTACTTC.

The CDR3 bases are TGTGCCAGCATCCTGGGGAGCTGGCCCGCTGGAAACACCATATATTTT. This sequence encodes CASILGSWPAGNTIYF. The chain is built from TRBV2 and TRBJ1-3; D ambiguous. V lost 7 bases and J lost 2, with 18 bases in between. This CDR3 is 16 amino acids long. Germline CDR1 is SNHLY and CDR2 is FYNNEI.

This chain joins TRBV7-4 and TRBJ1-5; D is possibly TRBD1 (5 bases). The CDR3 runs to 16 residues. Germline V gene lookup returns CDR1 SGHVT and CDR2 SQSDAQ. V dropped 1 base and J dropped 0 bases, with 10 bases sitting between them. The CDR3 protein is CASSLVGVFSNQPQHF. Written as DNA, the CDR3 is TGTGCCAGCAGCTTAGTGGGGGTTTTTAGCAATCAGCCCCAGCATTTT.

The chain is built from TRBV21-1 and TRBJ1-6. TRBV21-1 has pseudogene status. The length of the CDR3 is 17 residues. The CDR3 reads CASSKVGVSFYNSPLHF. The CDR3 bases are TGTGCCAGCAGCAAAGTCGGCGTATCCTTCTATAATTCACCCCTCCACTTT.

The chain couples TRBV27 to TRBJ2-7; a weak D match, TRBD2 (5 bases). Trimming took 6 bases from V and 2 from J, leaving 14 bases between them. This CDR3 comprises 14 residues. Germline CDR1 is MNHEY and CDR2 is SMNVEV (reference sequence). The CDR3 here is CASRWTGNPYEQYF. CDR3 sequence (DNA): TGTGCCAGCAGATGGACGGGAAACCCCTACGAGCAGTACTTC.

The chain joins TRBV7-3 to TRBJ2-3; D is undetermined. Germline loops: CDR1 SGHTA, CDR2 FQGTGA. The CDR3 covers 17 residues. V was clipped by 1 base and J by 4 bases, with 18 bases between them. CDR3: CASSLNGNRALADTQYF. In DNA form, the CDR3 reads TGTGCCAGCAGCTTAAACGGAAATCGGGCCCTCGCAGATACGCAGTATTTT.

The CDR3 DNA reads as TGTGCCAGCATAGACAGGGGGCCCTTAAGTGGCTACACCTTC. The encoded protein is CASIDRGPLSGYTF. The rearrangement links TRBV2 to TRBJ1-2; TRBD1 matches 10 bases. V trimming: 7 bases; J trimming: 7 bases; junction bases outside the gene matches: 9. Germline CDR1 reads SNHLY; CDR2 reads FYNNEI. The CDR3 length is 14 residues.

This chain uses TRBV5-1 with TRBJ1-4, with D uncertain. V lost 4 bases to trimming and J lost 1 base, with 14 bases between them. Germline V gene data show CDR1 as SGHRS and CDR2 as YFSETQ. The CDR3 extends over 16 amino acids. CDR3 bases: TGCGCCAGCAGCCGCCTCGGGCGGGGAACTAATGAAAAACTGTTTTTT. Translation gives CASSRLGRGTNEKLFF. Looking up the rest from reference TRBV5-1 and TRBJ1-4 gives the full variable domain: KAGVTQTPRYLIKTRGQQVTLSCSPISGHRSVSWYQQTPGQGLQFLFEYFSETQRNKGNFPGRFSGRQFSNSRSEMNVSTLELGDSALYLCASSRLGRGTNEKLFFGSGTQLSVL.

The chain has TRBV5-4 and TRBJ1-4; tentative D call: TRBD1 (5 bases). Trimming took off 4 bases at V and 11 bases at J, with 9 bases between the two ends. CDR3 size: 11 residues. Germline lookup yields CDR1 SGHNT and CDR2 YYREEE (reference sequence). CDR3 sequence: CASSLDTKLFF. The CDR3 DNA follows: TGTGCCAGCAGCCTGGACACGAAACTGTTTTTT.